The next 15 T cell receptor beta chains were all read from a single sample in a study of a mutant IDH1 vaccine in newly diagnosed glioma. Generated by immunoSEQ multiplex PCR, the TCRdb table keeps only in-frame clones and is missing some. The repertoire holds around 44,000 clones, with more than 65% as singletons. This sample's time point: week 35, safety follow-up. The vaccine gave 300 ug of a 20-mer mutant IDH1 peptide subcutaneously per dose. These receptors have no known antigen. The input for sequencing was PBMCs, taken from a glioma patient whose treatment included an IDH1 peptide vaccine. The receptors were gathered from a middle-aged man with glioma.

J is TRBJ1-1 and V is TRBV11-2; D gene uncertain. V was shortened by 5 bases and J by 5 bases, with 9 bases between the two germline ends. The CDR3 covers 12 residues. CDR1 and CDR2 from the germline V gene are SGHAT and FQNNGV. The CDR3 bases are TGTGCCAGCAGCCGGGAGTGGACTGAAGCTTTCTTT. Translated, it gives CASSREWTEAFF.

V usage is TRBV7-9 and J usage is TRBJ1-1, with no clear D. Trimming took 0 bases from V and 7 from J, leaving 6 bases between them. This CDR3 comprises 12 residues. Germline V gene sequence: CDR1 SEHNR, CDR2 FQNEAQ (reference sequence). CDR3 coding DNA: TGTGCCAGCAGCTTAGCGCTAAGTGAAGCTTTCTTT. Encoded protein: CASSLALSEAFF.

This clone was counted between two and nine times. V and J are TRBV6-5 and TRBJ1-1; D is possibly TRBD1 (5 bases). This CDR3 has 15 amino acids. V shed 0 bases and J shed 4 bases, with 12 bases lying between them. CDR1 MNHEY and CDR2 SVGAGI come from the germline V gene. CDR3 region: CASSYSLQGLTEAFF. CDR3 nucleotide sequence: TGTGCCAGCAGTTACTCTCTTCAGGGTCTCACTGAAGCTTTCTTT.

Here the CDR3 reads CASSANRVDPQHF. CDR3 sequence (DNA): TGTGCCAGTAGTGCCAACAGGGTCGACCCCCAGCATTTT. The chain employs TRBV19 and TRBJ1-5; D might be TRBD1 (6 bases). CDR3 length: 13 amino acids. Trimming left V 5 bases short and J 10 bases short, with 15 bases between. Germline loops: CDR1 LNHDA, CDR2 SQIVND (reference sequence).

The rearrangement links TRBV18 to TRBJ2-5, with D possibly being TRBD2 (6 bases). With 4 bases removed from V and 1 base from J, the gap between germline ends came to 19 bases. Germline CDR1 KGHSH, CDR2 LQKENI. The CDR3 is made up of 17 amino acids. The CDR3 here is CASSLRTGVSGQETQYF. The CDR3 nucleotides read TGTGCCAGCTCACTCCGTACGGGGGTATCTGGCCAAGAGACCCAGTACTTC. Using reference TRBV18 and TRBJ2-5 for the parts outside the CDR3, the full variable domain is NAGVMQNPRHLVRRRGQEARLRCSPMKGHSHVYWYRQLPEEGLKFMVYLQKENIIDESGMPKERFSAEFPKEGPSILRIQQVVRGDSAAYFCASSLRTGVSGQETQYFGPGTRLLVL.

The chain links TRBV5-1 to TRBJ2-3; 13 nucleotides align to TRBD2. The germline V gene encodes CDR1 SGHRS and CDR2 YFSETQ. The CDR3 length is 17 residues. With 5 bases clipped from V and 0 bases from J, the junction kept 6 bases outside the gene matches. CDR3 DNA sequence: TGCGCCAGCAGTCCACCGGGACTAGCGGGGAGCACAGATACGCAGTATTTT. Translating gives CASSPPGLAGSTDTQYF. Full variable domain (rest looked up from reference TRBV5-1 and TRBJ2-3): KAGVTQTPRYLIKTRGQQVTLSCSPISGHRSVSWYQQTPGQGLQFLFEYFSETQRNKGNFPGRFSGRQFSNSRSEMNVSTLELGDSALYLCASSPPGLAGSTDTQYFGPGTRLTVL.

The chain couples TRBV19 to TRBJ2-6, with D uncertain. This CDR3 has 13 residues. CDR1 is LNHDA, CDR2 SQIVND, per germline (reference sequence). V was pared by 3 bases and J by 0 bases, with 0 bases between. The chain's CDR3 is CASSISGANVLTF. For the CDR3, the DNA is TGTGCCAGTAGTATCTCTGGGGCCAACGTCCTGACTTTC. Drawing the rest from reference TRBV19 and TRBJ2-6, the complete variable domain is DGGITQSPKYLFRKEGQNVTLSCEQNLNHDAMYWYRQDPGQGLRLIYYSQIVNDFQKGDIAEGYSVSREKKESFPLTVTSAQKNPTAFYLCASSISGANVLTFGAGSRLTVL.

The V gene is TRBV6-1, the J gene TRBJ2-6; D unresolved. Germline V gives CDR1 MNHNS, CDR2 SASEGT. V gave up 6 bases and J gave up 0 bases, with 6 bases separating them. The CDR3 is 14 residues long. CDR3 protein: CASSRSSGANVLTF. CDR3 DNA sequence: TGTGCCAGCAGCCGTAGCTCTGGGGCCAACGTCCTGACTTTC.

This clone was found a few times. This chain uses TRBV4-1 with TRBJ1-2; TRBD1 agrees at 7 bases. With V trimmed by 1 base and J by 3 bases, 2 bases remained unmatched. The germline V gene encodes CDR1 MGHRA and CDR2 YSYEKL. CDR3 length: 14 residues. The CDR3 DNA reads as TGCGCCAGCAGCCAAGTCCAGGGGGACTATGGCTACACCTTC. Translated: CASSQVQGDYGYTF.

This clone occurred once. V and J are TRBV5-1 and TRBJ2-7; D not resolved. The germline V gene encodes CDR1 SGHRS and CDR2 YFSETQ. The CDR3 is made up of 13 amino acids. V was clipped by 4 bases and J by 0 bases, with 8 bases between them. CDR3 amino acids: CASSTTSSYEQYF. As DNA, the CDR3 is TGCGCCAGCAGCACGACAAGCTCCTACGAGCAGTACTTC.

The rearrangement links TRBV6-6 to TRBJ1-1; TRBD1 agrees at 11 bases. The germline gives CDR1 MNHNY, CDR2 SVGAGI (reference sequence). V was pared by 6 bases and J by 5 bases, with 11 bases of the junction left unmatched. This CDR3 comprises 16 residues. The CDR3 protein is CASSRPTGTGGTEAFF. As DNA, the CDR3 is TGTGCCAGCAGCCGCCCCACCGGGACAGGGGGAACTGAAGCTTTCTTT.

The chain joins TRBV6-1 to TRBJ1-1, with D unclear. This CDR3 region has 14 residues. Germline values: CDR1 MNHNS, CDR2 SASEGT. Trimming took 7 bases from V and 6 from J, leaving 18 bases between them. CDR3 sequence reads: CASTLGLPPPEAFF. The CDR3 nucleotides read TGTGCCAGCACGTTGGGCCTGCCCCCCCCTGAAGCTTTCTTT.

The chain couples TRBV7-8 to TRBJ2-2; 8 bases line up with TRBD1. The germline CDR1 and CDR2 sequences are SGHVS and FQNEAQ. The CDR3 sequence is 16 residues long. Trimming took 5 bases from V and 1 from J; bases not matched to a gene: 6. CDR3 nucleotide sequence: TGTGCCAGCAGCCCGGGGACAGGAGAGAACACCGGGGAGCTGTTTTTT. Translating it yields CASSPGTGENTGELFF.

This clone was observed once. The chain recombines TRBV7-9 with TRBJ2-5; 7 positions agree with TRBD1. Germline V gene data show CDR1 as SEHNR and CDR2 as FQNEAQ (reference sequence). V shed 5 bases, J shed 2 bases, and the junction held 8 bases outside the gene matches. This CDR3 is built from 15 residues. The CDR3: CASSERGQTQETQYF. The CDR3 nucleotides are TGTGCCAGCAGCGAGAGGGGACAGACTCAAGAGACCCAGTACTTC. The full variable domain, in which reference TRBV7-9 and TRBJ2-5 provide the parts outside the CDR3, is DTGVSQNPRHKITKRGQNVTFRCDPISEHNRLYWYRQTLGQGPEFLTYFQNEAQLEKSRLLSDRFSAERPKGSFSTLEIQRTEQGDSAMYLCASSERGQTQETQYFGPGTRLLVL.

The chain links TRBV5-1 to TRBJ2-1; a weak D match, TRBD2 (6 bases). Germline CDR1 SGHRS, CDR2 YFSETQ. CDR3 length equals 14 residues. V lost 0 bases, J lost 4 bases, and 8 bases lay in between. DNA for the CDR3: TGCGCCAGCAGCTTGGGGGCGGGGTACAATGAGCAGTTCTTC. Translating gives CASSLGAGYNEQFF.